Shown below are 10 T cell receptor beta chains from a single sample sequenced in a study of memory B cells and T cells in multiple sclerosis. TCRdb's copy holds only in-frame clones and misses some; the assay was immunoSEQ multiplex PCR. The table lists roughly 12,000 clones, 70% to 90% of them singletons, with roughly 2.8% in the top ten. What these receptors recognize is not known. After stimulus-free culture, autoproliferating CFSE-dim and non-proliferating CFSE-high T cells were sequenced separately. Replicate wells were pooled after about seven days of stimulus-free culture of some 55 million CFSE-labeled PBMCs. Material: PBMCs from blood kept in culture. All receptors derive from a human donor with multiple sclerosis.

This chain links TRBV25-1 with TRBJ2-3; 9 bases agree with TRBD1. Germline loops: CDR1 MGHDK, CDR2 SYGVNS. V gave up 6 bases and J gave up 5 bases; unmatched junction bases: 9. CDR3 length equals 15 residues. The CDR3 is CASSARDRVGDTQYF. DNA for the CDR3: TGTGCCAGCAGCGCACGGGACAGGGTGGGAGATACGCAGTATTTT.

This chain joins TRBV11-2 and TRBJ1-1; D not resolved. The V and J ends lost 3 bases and 7 bases respectively, with 18 bases between them. CDR1 SGHAT and CDR2 FQNNGV come from the germline V gene. CDR3 size: 15 residues. In DNA, the CDR3 is TGTGCCAGCAGCTTGGGCCTGGAATGGACCATTGAAGCTTTCTTT. Residues: CASSLGLEWTIEAFF.

The chain links TRBV5-1 to TRBJ2-7, with D perhaps TRBD2 (6 bases). The CDR3 is 14 residues long. V shed 3 bases and J shed 1 base, with 11 bases lying between them. Germline V gene data show CDR1 as SGHRS and CDR2 as YFSETQ. CDR3 nucleotide sequence: TGCGCCAGCAGCTGGAGGGAGATGTCCTACGAGCAGTACTTC. It encodes CASSWREMSYEQYF.

The rearrangement links TRBV9 to TRBJ2-7, with D possibly being TRBD1 (6 bases). This CDR3 has 15 residues. Germline CDR1 and CDR2: SGDLS and YYNGEE. V shed 4 bases and J shed 5 bases, with 19 bases lying between them. CDR3 sequence reads: CASSPAGGSGDEQYF. In DNA form, the CDR3 reads TGTGCCAGCAGCCCGGCGGGCGGGTCAGGGGACGAGCAGTACTTC.

The J gene is TRBJ2-7, the V gene TRBV6-5, with 8 bases matching TRBD1. CDR1 MNHEY and CDR2 SVGAGI come from the germline V gene. V shed 2 bases, J shed 2 bases, and the junction held 2 bases outside the gene matches. The CDR3 is 14 amino acids. The CDR3 sequence: CASSYRDRTYEQYF. Here the CDR3 DNA reads TGTGCCAGCAGTTACCGGGACAGGACCTACGAGCAGTACTTC.

This clone occurred a few times. V and J are TRBV21-1 and TRBJ2-7; the D segment call TRBD2 is taken from the table without a DNA check. TRBV21-1 is a pseudogene locus. This CDR3 spans 9 amino acids. The CDR3: CATTSGQYF. CDR3 in DNA: TGTGCTACTACCTCGGGGCAGTACTTC.

The chain recombines TRBV27 with TRBJ2-7; TRBD1 matches at 7 bases. The CDR3 runs to 16 residues. CDR1 and CDR2 from the germline V gene are MNHEY and SMNVEV (reference sequence). The V and J ends lost 5 bases and 3 bases, in that order; junction bases with no gene match: 13. The chain's CDR3 is CASSTTGEWAYYEQYF. The CDR3 DNA is TGTGCCAGCAGTACCACAGGGGAGTGGGCCTACTACGAGCAGTACTTC.

In DNA form, the CDR3 reads TGTGCCAGCTTAGCTCCTGGAGGCTACACCTTC. Amino acid sequence: CASLAPGGYTF. The chain joins TRBV28 to TRBJ1-2; D unresolved. The V gene lost 8 bases and the J gene lost 8 bases, with 12 bases spanning the gap. This CDR3 region has 11 residues. Germline lookup yields CDR1 MDHEN and CDR2 SYDVKM.

The chain joins TRBV29-1 to TRBJ2-7; 8 nucleotides agree with TRBD1. Germline V gives CDR1 SQVTM, CDR2 ANQGSEA. The CDR3 length is 15 residues. The trim removed 6 bases at V and 1 base at J, leaving 11 bases unmatched. The CDR3, as DNA: TGCAGCGTAGACACAACGGGACAGGAGTCCTACGAGCAGTACTTC. It specifies CSVDTTGQESYEQYF.

This clone was observed a handful of times. The V gene is TRBV11-2, the J gene TRBJ1-4, with unresolved D. V was cut by 2 bases and J by 5 bases, with 6 bases left in between. Germline-derived CDR1 and CDR2 are SGHAT and FQNNGV. The length of the CDR3 is 13 residues. This CDR3 is CASSLLSNEKLFF. The CDR3 coding sequence is TGTGCCAGCAGCTTACTAAGCAATGAAAAACTGTTTTTT.